The next 14 T cell receptor beta chains were all read from a single sample in a study of shared clonotypes between healthy human individuals (dated by TCRdb to about 2020). Libraries were made using the immunoSEQ multiplex PCR assay. TCRdb mirrors the immuneACCESS table, restricted to in-frame sequences. Some clones are absent from its copies; in checked studies, under half trace to an unresolved V gene, and the reason for the others is unknown. The sample data list about 2.4 million clones, and approximately 94% of these were observed just once. The ten largest account for approximately 0.35% of the sample. Material for sequencing was naive CD4+ T cells from PBMCs. The meaning of the sample's cell subset or site label: CD45RA+ positively selected. The receptors were sampled from a man younger than 35 in good health. Some clones in this sample may be carry-over from other donors' samples.

To note about this clone: Additional DNA sequences in this sample encode the identical CDR3. J is TRBJ1-2 and V is TRBV5-4; D ambiguous. The CDR3 spans 12 residues. The germline V gene has CDR1 SGHNT and CDR2 YYREEE (reference sequence). V lost 4 bases to trimming and J lost 2 bases, with 6 bases between them. The chain's CDR3 is CASSLPNYGYTF. CDR3 DNA: TGTGCCAGCAGCCTCCCGAACTATGGCTACACCTTC.

The rearrangement uses TRBV5-5 and TRBJ1-1; D is ambiguous. Trimming took 3 bases from V and 3 from J, leaving 9 bases between them. This CDR3 is 13 amino acids long. Germline V CDR1 and CDR2: SGHKS, YYEKEE (reference sequence). The CDR3 reads CASSSAGDTEAFF. CDR3 in DNA: TGTGCCAGCAGCTCGGCTGGGGACACTGAAGCTTTCTTT.

J is TRBJ1-4 and V is TRBV28; D possibly corresponds to TRBD1 (6 bases). CDR3 length: 15 amino acids. The germline V gene has CDR1 MDHEN and CDR2 SYDVKM. V was cut by 5 bases and J by 3 bases, with 13 bases left in between. CDR3 loop: CASSTPGAANEKLFF. DNA for the CDR3: TGTGCCAGCAGTACTCCAGGGGCGGCTAATGAAAAACTGTTTTTT.

The J gene is TRBJ1-3, the V gene TRBV4-1; the D gene is possibly TRBD1 (6 bases). CDR3 length: 16 residues. The V gene lost 1 base and the J gene lost 2 bases, with 12 bases spanning the gap. Per the germline V gene, CDR1 is MGHRA and CDR2 is YSYEKL. The CDR3 DNA follows: TGCGCCAGCAGCCAAGGCTTCGGGGGGCCTGGAAACACCATATATTTT. Its translation is CASSQGFGGPGNTIYF.

This clone came up once. The chain carries TRBV19 and TRBJ2-7; 8 positions match TRBD1. The CDR3 consists of 15 residues. V shed 3 bases, J shed 9 bases, and the junction held 13 bases outside the gene matches. CDR1 LNHDA and CDR2 SQIVND come from the germline V gene (reference sequence). The CDR3 DNA reads TGTGCCAGTAGTATGAACTCCGGACAGGGCAAGTGGCAGTACTTC. It yields the protein CASSMNSGQGKWQYF.

The V and J genes are TRBV27 and TRBJ2-5; no clear D gene. The germline CDR1 and CDR2 sequences are MNHEY and SMNVEV (reference sequence). With 4 bases removed from V and 0 bases from J, the gap between germline ends came to 6 bases. This CDR3 is 13 amino acids long. The CDR3 region has the DNA TGTGCCAGCAGTTCGACGTACCAAGAGACCCAGTACTTC. This codes for CASSSTYQETQYF.

The V gene is TRBV4-2, the J gene TRBJ2-2; tentatively, D is TRBD1 (6 bases). This CDR3 has 17 residues. V shed 3 bases and J shed 0 bases, with 14 bases lying between them. Germline V gene data show CDR1 as LGHNA and CDR2 as YNFKEQ. CDR3 sequence (DNA): TGTGCCAGCAGCCAGGCAGGCGCAGGGGCGAACACCGGGGAGCTGTTTTTT. The encoded protein is CASSQAGAGANTGELFF.

V and J are TRBV5-1 and TRBJ1-1, with TRBD1 as a possible D gene (6 bases). The CDR3 runs 14 residues. V lost 4 bases to trimming and J lost 1 base, with 11 bases between them. Germline CDR1 and CDR2: SGHRS and YFSETQ. CDR3 sequence (DNA): TGCGCCAGCAGCGGGGGGCCTGGGAACACTGAAGCTTTCTTT. The encoded protein is CASSGGPGNTEAFF.

V and J are TRBV5-1 and TRBJ2-1, with a tentative D call TRBD1 (5 bases). V lost 0 bases and J 10 bases, leaving 14 bases between the germline ends. Per germline, CDR1 SGHRS and CDR2 YFSETQ. The CDR3 length is 14 residues. The CDR3 region is CASSLASGPSEQFF. CDR3 coding DNA: TGCGCCAGCAGCTTGGCGTCAGGGCCCAGCGAGCAGTTCTTC.

A word on this clone: Within the sample, other DNA sequences also encode this same CDR3. The V call is TRBV19, the J call TRBJ1-5, with D unclear. The germline gives CDR1 LNHDA, CDR2 SQIVND (reference sequence). The CDR3 totals 13 residues. The V end was cut by 6 bases, the J end by 2 bases, with 8 bases between. CDR3 amino acids: CASRDRGNQPQHF. The CDR3 DNA is TGTGCCAGTAGAGACCGTGGCAATCAGCCCCAGCATTTT.

Points on this clone: This sample includes further DNA sequences coding for the same CDR3. The chain recombines TRBV29-1 with TRBJ2-7; possible D gene TRBD2, 6 bases. This CDR3 contains 12 residues. Trimming took off 6 bases at V and 0 bases at J, with 9 bases between the two ends. The V gene's germline CDR1 is SQVTM and CDR2 ANQGSEA. CDR3 protein: CSVSGPSYEQYF. The CDR3 DNA is TGCAGCGTCAGCGGGCCCTCCTACGAGCAGTACTTC.

J is TRBJ1-3 and V is TRBV18, with D maybe TRBD1 (5 bases). Deletions cut 1 base from V and 0 bases from J, with 7 bases between. Germline CDR1 and CDR2: KGHSH and LQKENI. The CDR3 contains 15 residues. CDR3 amino acids: CASSPRGNSGNTIYF. The DNA of the CDR3 is TGTGCCAGCTCACCACGGGGGAACTCTGGAAACACCATATATTTT.

The chain employs TRBV28 and TRBJ1-2; 8 nucleotides agree with TRBD1. The ends lost 2 bases at V and 4 bases at J; junction bases unmatched: 12. Germline V lookup: CDR1 MDHEN, CDR2 SYDVKM. The CDR3 covers 17 residues. The CDR3: CASSLGAGGAGGYGYTF. DNA of the CDR3: TGTGCCAGCAGTTTAGGGGCAGGGGGCGCAGGAGGCTATGGCTACACCTTC.

The chain carries TRBV27 and TRBJ2-1, with TRBD2 identical over 7 bases. The germline gives CDR1 MNHEY, CDR2 SMNVEV (reference sequence). The junction had 11 bases not matched to a gene; V was cut back by 0 bases and J by 15 bases. The CDR3 runs 14 residues. The CDR3 nucleotides read TGTGCCAGCAGTTTATCTTTGAGTGCGACTAGCATGTTCTTC. Protein sequence: CASSLSLSATSMFF.